This is a list of T cell receptor beta chains from one sample in a study of cytomegalovirus exposure and HLA in healthy donors. Only in-frame clones appear in the TCRdb table, and some are missing; sequencing was by immunoSEQ multiplex PCR. The sample lists 150,000 to 200,000 clones; about 70% were seen once. Sequencing was done on a sample of PBMCs. These receptors all stem from a middle-aged woman in good health and CMV-seropositive. Each CDR3 is given with its conserved first and last residue. A D gene is named only where the DNA matches it firmly. Some rows mark clone size as missing; the rest say once, few, many or name a class of expanded clone.

clone_size | d_call | j_call | v_call | cdr3_nt | cdr3_aa
once | TRBD2 | TRBJ2-2 | TRBV5-4 | TGTGCCAGCAGCTTGGCGCTAGCGGGAGGGATCGGGGAGCTGTTTTTT | CASSLALAGGIGELFF
few | - | TRBJ1-1 | TRBV7-2 | TGTGCCAGCAGCCAACTAGGGAGTGGGAACACTGAAGCTTTCTTT | CASSQLGSGNTEAFF
- | - | TRBJ1-5 | TRBV2 | TGTGCCAGCAGGGGCGGGCGAAGTCAGCCCCAGCATTTT | CASRGGRSQPQHF
once | TRBD2 | TRBJ2-2 | TRBV6-6 | TGTGCCAGCAGTTACCCTAGCGGGAGGAAGGGCGGGGAGCTGTTTTTT | CASSYPSGRKGGELFF
few | - | TRBJ1-4 | TRBV28 | TGTGCCAGCAGTTCCACACCACAGGGAACAACTAATGAAAAACTGTTTTTT | CASSSTPQGTTNEKLFF
once | - | TRBJ2-7 | TRBV19 | TGTGCCAGTATACGGACTGGCCCCTACGAGCAGTACTTC | CASIRTGPYEQYF
- | - | TRBJ1-5 | TRBV7-3 | TGTGCCAGCAGCCGGACTATCAATCAGCCCCAGAATTTT | CASSRTINQPQNF
few | TRBD2 | TRBJ2-1 | TRBV5-1 | TGCGCCAGCAGCTTGGATAGCGGGAGGACCAATGAGCAGTTCTTC | CASSLDSGRTNEQFF
few | TRBD1 | TRBJ2-7 | TRBV7-9 | TGTGCCAGCAGCGCGCGGGACAGGGCTAGCCACGAGCAGTACTTC | CASSARDRASHEQYF
- | - | TRBJ2-5 | TRBV11-3 | TGTGCCAGCTCTGGGGAGGAAGAGACCCAGTACTTC | CASSGEEETQYF
- | TRBD2 | TRBJ2-1 | TRBV11-2 | TGTGCCAGCAGCAGCCTGGGACTAGCGGGAGAAAATGAGCAGTTCTTC | CASSSLGLAGENEQFF
- | - | TRBJ2-5 | TRBV5-6 | TGTGCCAGCAGCTTGGCGAGTCATCTGGAGACCCAGTACTTC | CASSLASHLETQYF
- | TRBD1 | TRBJ2-7 | TRBV25-1 | TGTGCCAGCAGACCCCAATCCGGGACAGTAACCTACGAGCAGTACTTC | CASRPQSGTVTYEQYF
- | - | TRBJ2-7 | TRBV9 | TGTGCCAGCAGCCCCCAGACAGGTTCATACGAGCAGTACTTC | CASSPQTGSYEQYF
- | - | TRBJ1-6 | TRBV9 | TGTGCCAGCAGCTTCCGTCAGGACACCGATAATTCACCCCTCCACTTT | CASSFRQDTDNSPLHF
- | TRBD2 | TRBJ2-7 | TRBV5-1 | TGCGCCAGCAGCTTGGCGACTAGCGGGGGGGTGTCTTACGAGCAGTACTTC | CASSLATSGGVSYEQYF
- | - | TRBJ1-1 | TRBV6-5 | TGTGCCAGCATGGACCCACCCGGAGGAGCTTTCTTT | CASMDPPGGAFF
few | - | TRBJ2-7 | TRBV9 | TGTGCCAGCAGCGCCGGGGGGCAGTCCTACGAGCAGTACTTC | CASSAGGQSYEQYF
- | TRBD1 | TRBJ2-7 | TRBV28 | TGTGCCAGCAGTTTACCCACCGGGACAGGGGTCGACGAGCAGTACTTC | CASSLPTGTGVDEQYF
- | - | TRBJ1-1 | TRBV28 | TGTGCCAGCAGTTTCATCGGGGAGAGCACTGAAGCTTTCTTT | CASSFIGESTEAFF
few | - | TRBJ2-5 | TRBV5-4 | TGTGCCAGCAGCTTGAAGTTAGCGGTCCTTTACCAAGAGACCCAGTACTTC | CASSLKLAVLYQETQYF
- | - | TRBJ1-2 | TRBV4-2 | TGTGCCAGCAGCCAAGTAACCACTCCTAACTATGGCTACACCTTC | CASSQVTTPNYGYTF
- | - | TRBJ2-3 | TRBV5-8 | TGTGCCAGCAGCTTTAGCCGGGCAGATACGCAGTATTTT | CASSFSRADTQYF
few | TRBD1 | TRBJ2-7 | TRBV7-2 | TGTGCCAGCAGCTTAGTGGGCAGGGGGCGCGAGCAGTACTTC | CASSLVGRGREQYF
- | - | TRBJ1-2 | TRBV5-6 | TGTGCCAGCAGCTTGGATCTCCCCTATGGCTACACCTTC | CASSLDLPYGYTF
- | TRBD2 | TRBJ2-1 | TRBV5-1 | TGCGCCAGCAGCCCTACGGGGACTAGCCTAGAATCCAATGAGCAGTTCTTC | CASSPTGTSLESNEQFF
- | - | TRBJ2-6 | TRBV28 | TGTGCCAGCAGCCTAAGTGGGGCCAACGTCCTGACTTTC | CASSLSGANVLTF
- | TRBD1 | TRBJ2-3 | TRBV2 | TGTGCCAGCAGTCCAGACAGGGGATCAGATACGCAGTATTTT | CASSPDRGSDTQYF
- | TRBD1 | TRBJ1-2 | TRBV9 | TGTGCCAGCAGCTCGCCGGGACAGGGTTATGGCTACACCTTC | CASSSPGQGYGYTF
few | - | TRBJ1-5 | TRBV9 | TGTGCCAGCAGCGTAGAGGGAGGAGGTCAGCGCAATCAGCCCCAGCATTTT | CASSVEGGGQRNQPQHF
- | - | TRBJ2-7 | TRBV7-2 | TGTGCCAGCAGCTTAGTCGAATACGAGCAGTACTTC | CASSLVEYEQYF
- | TRBD1 | TRBJ1-2 | TRBV28 | TGTGCCAGCAGACCTTTAACAGGGGTCTATGGCTACACCTTC | CASRPLTGVYGYTF
few | - | TRBJ2-5 | TRBV15 | TGTGCCACCAGCAGTACGGTCCAAGAGACCCAGTACTTC | CATSSTVQETQYF
- | TRBD1 | TRBJ1-5 | TRBV28 | TGTGCCAGCAGCCCCGGGACAGGGGAATCCCAGAATTTT | CASSPGTGESQNF
- | TRBD1 | TRBJ2-5 | TRBV9 | TGTGCCAGCAGCACGCGGACAGGGGCTATCCAAGAGACCCAGTACTTC | CASSTRTGAIQETQYF
- | - | TRBJ1-1 | TRBV6-1 | TGTGCCAGCAGTCTTAATATGAACACTGAAGCTTTCTTT | CASSLNMNTEAFF
- | TRBD2 | TRBJ2-3 | TRBV6-4 | TGTGCCAGCAGTGTGACTAGCGGCACAGATACGCAGTATTTT | CASSVTSGTDTQYF
- | TRBD2 | TRBJ2-1 | TRBV5-1 | TGCGCCAGCAGCTATGATGCTGGCGGGGGGGCCCTCTATAACAATGAGCAGTTCTTC | CASSYDAGGGALYNNEQFF
- | - | TRBJ2-1 | TRBV4-3 | TGCGCCAGCAGCCAAGACAAGTTGAGCGAGCAGTTCTTC | CASSQDKLSEQFF
- | - | TRBJ2-1 | TRBV5-6 | TGTGCCAGCAGCTTGCAGGCAGGGGTCTCCTACAATGAGCAGTTCTTC | CASSLQAGVSYNEQFF
- | - | TRBJ2-7 | TRBV5-1 | TGCGCCAGCAGCGAGGGAGGTTGGTACGAGCAGTACTTC | CASSEGGWYEQYF
once | TRBD1 | TRBJ1-1 | TRBV15 | TGTGCCACCAGCAGAGAGAGAGTGACAGGGGTTACTTTCTTT | CATSRERVTGVTFF
once | TRBD1 | TRBJ1-3 | TRBV5-1 | TGCGCCAGCAGCCCCCGGACAGGGGAAAACACCATATATTTT | CASSPRTGENTIYF
- | TRBD1 | TRBJ1-4 | TRBV6-6 | TGTGCCAGCACAAACAGGGGTAGTGAAAAACTGTTTTTT | CASTNRGSEKLFF
- | TRBD1 | TRBJ2-1 | TRBV25-1 | TGTGCCAGCAGTGATGAATCGGACAGGGCCTACAATGAGCAGTTCTTC | CASSDESDRAYNEQFF
few | TRBD2 | TRBJ2-7 | TRBV7-2 | TGTGCCAGCAGCAGCGGGACCACCTACGAGCAGTACTTC | CASSSGTTYEQYF
medium-sized | TRBD1 | TRBJ2-5 | TRBV4-1 | TGCGCCAGCAGCCAAGGTCCTACAGGGGCAGAGACCCAGTACTTC | CASSQGPTGAETQYF
- | - | TRBJ1-5 | TRBV4-1 | TGCGCCAGCAGCCAATGGGTAGGAGGGGATCAGCCCCAGCATTTT | CASSQWVGGDQPQHF
- | - | TRBJ2-7 | TRBV5-1 | TGCGCCAGCAGCTTGGATGAAGTCGAGCAGTACTTC | CASSLDEVEQYF
- | - | TRBJ2-3 | TRBV5-1 | TGCGCCAGCAGCTTGGTAGGGTCGGGGACAGATACGCAGTATTTT | CASSLVGSGTDTQYF
- | TRBD2 | TRBJ2-3 | TRBV6-1 | TGTGCCAGCAGTGAATTAGCGGGGGTGGGCACAGATACGCAGTATTTT | CASSELAGVGTDTQYF
few | TRBD1 | TRBJ1-2 | TRBV27 | TGTGCCAGCAGTTCTCGGACAGGCGTACAGTATGGCTACACCTTC | CASSSRTGVQYGYTF
- | - | TRBJ1-5 | TRBV2 | TGTGCCAGCAGTCCCGACAGGTTGGAGAGTCAGCCCCAGCATTTT | CASSPDRLESQPQHF
once | TRBD1 | TRBJ1-2 | TRBV11-2 | TGTGCCAGCACTGTAGACAGGGCCCGCTATGGCTACACTTTC | CASTVDRARYGYTF
- | TRBD1 | TRBJ1-1 | TRBV19 | TGTGCCAGTAGTATAGCAGGGGGAGGATTCGAAAAAGCTTTCTTT | CASSIAGGGFEKAFF